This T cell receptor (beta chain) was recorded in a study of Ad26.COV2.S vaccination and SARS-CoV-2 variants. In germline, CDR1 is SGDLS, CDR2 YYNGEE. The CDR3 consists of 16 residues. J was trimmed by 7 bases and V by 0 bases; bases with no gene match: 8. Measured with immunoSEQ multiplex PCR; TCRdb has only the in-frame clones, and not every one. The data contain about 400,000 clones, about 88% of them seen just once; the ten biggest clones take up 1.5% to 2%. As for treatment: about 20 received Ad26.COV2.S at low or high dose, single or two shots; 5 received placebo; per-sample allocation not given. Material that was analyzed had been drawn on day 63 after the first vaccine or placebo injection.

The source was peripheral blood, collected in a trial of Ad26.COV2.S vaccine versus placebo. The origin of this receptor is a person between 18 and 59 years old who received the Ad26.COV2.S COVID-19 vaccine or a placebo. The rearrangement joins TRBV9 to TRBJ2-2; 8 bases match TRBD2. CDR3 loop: CASSVDVGRAGGELFF. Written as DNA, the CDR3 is TGTGCCAGCAGCGTAGATGTCGGGAGGGCCGGCGGGGAGCTGTTTTTT.